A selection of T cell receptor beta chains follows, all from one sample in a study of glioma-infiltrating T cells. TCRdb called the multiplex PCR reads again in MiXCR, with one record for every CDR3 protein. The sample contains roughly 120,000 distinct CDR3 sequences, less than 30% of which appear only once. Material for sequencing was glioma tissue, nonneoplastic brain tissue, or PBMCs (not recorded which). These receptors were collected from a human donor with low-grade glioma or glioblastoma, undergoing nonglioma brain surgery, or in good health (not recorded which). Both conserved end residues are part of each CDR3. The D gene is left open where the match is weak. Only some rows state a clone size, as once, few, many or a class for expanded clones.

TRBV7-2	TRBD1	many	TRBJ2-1	TGTGCCAGCAGCCCGGGACAGGGCTTATACAATGAGCAGTTCTTC	CASSPGQGLYNEQFF
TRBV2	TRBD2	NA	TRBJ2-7	TGTGCCAGCAGTGAAACTAGCGGGACCCAGTACGAGCAGTACTTC	CASSETSGTQYEQYF
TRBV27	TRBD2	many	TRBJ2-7	TGTGCCAGCAGTTTATTCTACGTGACTAGCGGGGGAACCTACGAGCAGTACTTC	CASSLFYVTSGGTYEQYF
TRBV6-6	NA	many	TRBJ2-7	TGTGCCAGCAGTTACTCGCGTCCGGGCTCACACGAGCAGTACTTC	CASSYSRPGSHEQYF
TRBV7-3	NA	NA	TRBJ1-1	TGTGCCAGCAGGCTGACACTGAACACTGAAGCTTTCTTT	CASRLTLNTEAFF
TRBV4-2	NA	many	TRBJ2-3	TGTGCCAGCAGCCAAGAAGGTCAAGTGGATACGCAGTATTTT	CASSQEGQVDTQYF
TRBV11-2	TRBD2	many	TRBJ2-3	TGTGCCAGCAGCTACCCTAGCGGGAGCACAGATACGCAGTATTTT	CASSYPSGSTDTQYF
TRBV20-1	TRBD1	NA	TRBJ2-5	TGCAGCGCTAGGGACCGGGACAGGGTTATTAAGGAGACCCAGTACTTC	CSARDRDRVIKETQYF
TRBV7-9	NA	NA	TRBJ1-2	TGTGCCAGCTTGGACACATCATCCAACTATGGCTACACCTTC	CASLDTSSNYGYTF
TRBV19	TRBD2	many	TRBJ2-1	TGTGCCAGTAGTAAAGCGGGAAGCAGCTCCTACAATGAGCAGTTCTTC	CASSKAGSSSYNEQFF
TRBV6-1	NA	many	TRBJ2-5	TGTGCCAGCAGTACCCGACAGGAAGGGACCCAGTACTTC	CASSTRQEGTQYF
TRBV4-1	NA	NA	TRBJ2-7	TGTGCCCGCCGCCTCCGGCCTCGCGGGCGTCTCTCCGCGCCGTCCTTC	CARRLRPRGRLSAPSF
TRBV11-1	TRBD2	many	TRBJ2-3	TGTGCCAGCAGACCGCTAGCGGGGGGAGAGGATACGCAGTATTTT	CASRPLAGGEDTQYF
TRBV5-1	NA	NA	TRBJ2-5	TGCGCCAGCAGCTTGACAGCCAACCGGCAGTACTTC	CASSLTANRQYF
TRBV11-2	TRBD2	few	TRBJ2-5	TGTGCCAGCAGCCCAAGACTAGCGTTTCAAGAGACCCAGTACTTC	CASSPRLAFQETQYF
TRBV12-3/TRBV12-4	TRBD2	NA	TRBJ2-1	TGTGCCAGCAGTTTAAGACTAGCGGGCCACAATGAGCAGTTCTTC	CASSLRLAGHNEQFF
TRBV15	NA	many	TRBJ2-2	TGTGCCACCAGCAGAGTTTCCCAGAACACCGGGGAGCTGTTTTTT	CATSRVSQNTGELFF
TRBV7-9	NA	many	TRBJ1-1	TGTGCCAGCAGCTTAGTTGCCGGTGAAGCTTTCTTT	CASSLVAGEAFF
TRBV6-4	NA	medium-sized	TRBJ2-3	TGTGCCAGCAGTGAGGGTAGCACAGATACGCAGTATTTT	CASSEGSTDTQYF
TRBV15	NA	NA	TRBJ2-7	TGTGCCACCAGCATAGACCAAATCTCCGAGCAGTACTTC	CATSIDQISEQYF
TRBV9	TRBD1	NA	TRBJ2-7	TGTGCCAGCAGTCCCGGACAGGGAATGTACGAGCAGTACTTC	CASSPGQGMYEQYF
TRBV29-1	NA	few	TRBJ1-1	TGCAGCGTCCGACACGATAACACTGAAGCTTTCTTT	CSVRHDNTEAFF
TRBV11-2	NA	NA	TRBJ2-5	TGTGCCAGCAGCTTAGAACTAACGGGAAAGACCCAGTACTTC	CASSLELTGKTQYF
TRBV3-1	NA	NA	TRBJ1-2	TGTGCCAGGAAGGGTTGCGGAGCCCACTTC	CARKGCGAHF
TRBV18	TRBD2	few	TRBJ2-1	TGTGCCAGCTCACCGCTTGAGACTAGCGGGAGAATTGAGCAGTTCTTC	CASSPLETSGRIEQFF
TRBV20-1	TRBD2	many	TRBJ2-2	TGCAGTGCTCACAGCGGGAATAGTTACGGGGAGCTGTTTTTT	CSAHSGNSYGELFF
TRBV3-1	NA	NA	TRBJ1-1	TGTGGCAGCCAAGGCGCCGGGCCTGAAGCTTTCTTT	CGSQGAGPEAFF
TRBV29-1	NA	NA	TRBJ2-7	TGCAGCGTTGATGGGACCGGGACCGGTACGGAGCAGTACTTC	CSVDGTGTGTEQYF
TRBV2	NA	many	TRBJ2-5	TGTGCCAGCACCTTGATGGGCCCTAGCCCCCTCCGGGAGACCCAGTACTTC	CASTLMGPSPLRETQYF
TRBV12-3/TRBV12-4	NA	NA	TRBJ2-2	TGTGCCAGCAGGACGGAGGGCACCGGGGAGCTGTTTTTT	CASRTEGTGELFF
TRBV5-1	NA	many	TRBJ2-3	TGCGCCAGCAGCTTAGGGCTCACGAGGGATACGCAGTATTTT	CASSLGLTRDTQYF
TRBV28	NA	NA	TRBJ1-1	TGTGCCAGCAGTTTCGACAGGACGAACACTGCCGCTTTCTTT	CASSFDRTNTAAFF
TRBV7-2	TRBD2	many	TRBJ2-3	TGTGCCAGCAGCTCTACTAGCGGAAATACCCCTAGCACAGATACGCAGTATTTT	CASSSTSGNTPSTDTQYF
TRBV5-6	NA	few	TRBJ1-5	TGTGCCAGCAGCGGGGCCGGGGGTTACGGCAATCAGCCCCAGCATTTT	CASSGAGGYGNQPQHF
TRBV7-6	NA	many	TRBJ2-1	TGTGCCAGCAGCCCCGGGTTTTCTGAGCAGTTCTTC	CASSPGFSEQFF
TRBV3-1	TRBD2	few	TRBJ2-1	TGTGCCAGCAGCCAAGGTGGGACTAGCGGCCTCAATGAGCAGTTCTTC	CASSQGGTSGLNEQFF